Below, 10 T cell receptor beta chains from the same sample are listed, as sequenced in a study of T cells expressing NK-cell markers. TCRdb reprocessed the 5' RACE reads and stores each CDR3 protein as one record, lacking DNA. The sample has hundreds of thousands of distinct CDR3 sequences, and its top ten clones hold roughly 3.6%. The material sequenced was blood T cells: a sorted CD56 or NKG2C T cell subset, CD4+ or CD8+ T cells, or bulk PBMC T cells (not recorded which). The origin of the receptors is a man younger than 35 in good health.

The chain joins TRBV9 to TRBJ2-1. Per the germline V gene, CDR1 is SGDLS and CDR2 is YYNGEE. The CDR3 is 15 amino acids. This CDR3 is CASSVGRSSYNEQFF. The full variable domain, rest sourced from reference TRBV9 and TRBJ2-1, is DSGVTQTPKHLITATGQRVTLRCSPRSGDLSVYWYQQSLDQGLQFLIQYYNGEERAKGNILERFSAQQFPDLHSELNLSSLELGDSALYFCASSVGRSSYNEQFFGPGTRLTVL.

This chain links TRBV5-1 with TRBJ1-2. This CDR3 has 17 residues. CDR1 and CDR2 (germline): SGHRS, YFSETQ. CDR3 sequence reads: CASSLEPRSAESYGYTF.

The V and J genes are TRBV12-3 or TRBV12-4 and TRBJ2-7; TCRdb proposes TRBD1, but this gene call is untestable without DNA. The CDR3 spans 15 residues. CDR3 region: CASSLKGAIEYEQYF.

The chain's CDR3 is CASSVGGAEDEQYF. The chain has TRBV9 and TRBJ2-7; no DNA is available, so the TRBD1 call from TCRdb remains unchecked. This CDR3 region has 14 residues. CDR1 SGDLS and CDR2 YYNGEE come from the germline V gene.

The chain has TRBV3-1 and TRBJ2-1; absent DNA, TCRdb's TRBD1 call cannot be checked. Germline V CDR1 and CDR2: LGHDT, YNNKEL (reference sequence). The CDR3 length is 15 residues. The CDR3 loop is CASSQVSEGRNEQFF.

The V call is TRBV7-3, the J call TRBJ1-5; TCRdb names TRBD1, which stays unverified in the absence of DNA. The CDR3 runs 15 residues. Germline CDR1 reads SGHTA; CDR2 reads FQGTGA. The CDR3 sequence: CASSAGTGSGQPQHF.

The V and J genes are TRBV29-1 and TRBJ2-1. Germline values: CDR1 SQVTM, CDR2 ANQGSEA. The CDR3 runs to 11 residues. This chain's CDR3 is CSVENAWEQFF.

The CDR3 region is CASSSPGTSVYNEQFF. This rearrangement joins TRBV11-2 to TRBJ2-1; TCRdb proposes TRBD2, but this gene call is untestable without DNA. The germline V gene has CDR1 SGHAT and CDR2 FQNNGV. The CDR3 consists of 16 residues.

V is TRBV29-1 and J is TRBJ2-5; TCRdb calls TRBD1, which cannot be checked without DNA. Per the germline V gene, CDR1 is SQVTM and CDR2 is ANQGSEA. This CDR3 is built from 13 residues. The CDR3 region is CSVGNRLQETQYF.

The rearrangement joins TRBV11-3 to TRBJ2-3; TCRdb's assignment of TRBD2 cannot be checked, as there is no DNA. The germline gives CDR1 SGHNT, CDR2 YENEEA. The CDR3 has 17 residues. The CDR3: CASSLDLRLVLPDTQYF.